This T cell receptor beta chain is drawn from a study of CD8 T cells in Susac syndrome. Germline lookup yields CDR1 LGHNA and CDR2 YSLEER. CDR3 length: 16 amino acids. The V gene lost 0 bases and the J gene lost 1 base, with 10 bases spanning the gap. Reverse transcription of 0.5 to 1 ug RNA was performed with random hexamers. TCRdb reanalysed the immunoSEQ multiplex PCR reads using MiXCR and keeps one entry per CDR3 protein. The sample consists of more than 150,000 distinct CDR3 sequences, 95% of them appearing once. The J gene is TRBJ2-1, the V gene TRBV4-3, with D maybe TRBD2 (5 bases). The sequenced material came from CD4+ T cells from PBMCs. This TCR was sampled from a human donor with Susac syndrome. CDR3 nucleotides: TGCGCCAGCAGCCAAGACCGGGGTGGGTCCTACAATGAGCAGTTCTTC. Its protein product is CASSQDRGGSYNEQFF.